The clone carrying this T cell receptor beta chain was seen a single time. The data were obtained in a study of chemoradiotherapy in HPV16-positive cancers. The repertoire was sequenced with immunoSEQ multiplex PCR; TCRdb's copy has only in-frame clones and lacks some. The sample holds 7,000 or so clones, nearly 80% seen once. This CDR3 spans 15 amino acids. V lost 0 bases and J 1 base, leaving 9 bases between the germline ends. Germline assignment: CDR1 LNHNV and CDR2 YYDKDF (reference sequence). The chain combines TRBV15 with TRBJ1-2; D unclear. Specimen collection occurred from a patient who underwent chemoradiotherapy. This clonotype originated in a human donor with HPV-associated anogenital cancer. The CDR3 region is CATSRDFTYNYGYTF. CDR3 bases: TGTGCCACCAGCAGAGATTTTACCTATAACTATGGCTACACCTTC.